The 20 T cell receptor beta chains presented below share a single source sample, sequenced in a study of synovial regulatory T cells in juvenile arthritis. No antigen has been identified for these receptors. General observations from the study: Compared with other blood Treg cells, inflammation-associated Treg cells had reduced TCR diversity.

Sequencing used immunoSEQ multiplex PCR; TCRdb keeps in-frame clones, though not all of them. The sample has about 9,900 clones. Specimen: Treg cells from blood. Subset denoted: HLA-DR+ inflammation-associated blood Treg cells. These receptors came from a donor aged 2-30 years with juvenile idiopathic arthritis.

The chain couples TRBV2 to TRBJ2-5. This CDR3 is 12 amino acids long. No DNA is given. Per germline, CDR1 SNHLY and CDR2 FYNNEI. Here the CDR3 reads CASSDVGDEQYF.

CDR3 residues: CASRGEGFYNEQFF. The chain employs TRBV19 and TRBJ2-1; TCRdb's assignment of TRBD2 cannot be checked, as there is no DNA. This CDR3 comprises 14 residues. The DNA is unrecorded. Germline CDR1 LNHDA, CDR2 SQIVND (reference sequence). Variable domain in full (rest from reference TRBV19 and TRBJ2-1): DGGITQSPKYLFRKEGQNVTLSCEQNLNHDAMYWYRQDPGQGLRLIYYSQIVNDFQKGDIAEGYSVSREKKESFPLTVTSAQKNPTAFYLCASRGEGFYNEQFFGPGTRLTVL.

The rearrangement links TRBV6-1 to TRBJ2-6; TCRdb names TRBD2, which stays unverified in the absence of DNA. CDR3 length: 16 amino acids. DNA was not recorded. Germline lookup yields CDR1 MNHNS and CDR2 SASEGT. CDR3 protein: CASSEGSGEGANVLTF.

The chain uses TRBV5-1 and TRBJ2-7; there is no DNA to check the TCRdb D call of TRBD2. The germline CDR1 and CDR2 sequences are SGHRS and YFSETQ. The CDR3 runs 15 residues. No DNA is recorded. The CDR3 protein is CASSSLAGVPYEQYF.

The chain combines TRBV11-2 with TRBJ1-1. This CDR3 is built from 13 residues. No DNA sequence is on record. Germline loops: CDR1 SGHAT, CDR2 FQNNGV. The CDR3 region is CASSLAPSPEAFF.

The chain links TRBV28 to TRBJ2-2; lacking DNA, the TRBD2 call made by TCRdb goes unchecked. Germline CDR1 MDHEN, CDR2 SYDVKM. CDR3 length: 15 residues. DNA is not recorded here. CDR3 protein: CASSALGPWAGELFF.

The V call is TRBV7-2, the J call TRBJ1-5; there is no DNA to check the TCRdb D call of TRBD1. Germline CDR1 and CDR2: SGHTA and FQGNSA. The CDR3 extends over 15 amino acids. No DNA accompanies this entry. The CDR3 protein is CASSPGTGTGQPQHF.

Measured by frequency, this clone is medium-sized (0.01 to 0.1%). The chain links TRBV5-3 to TRBJ2-7; TCRdb gives TRBD2 as the D gene, but with no DNA this cannot be confirmed. TRBV5-3 is recorded as an ORF, its role being uncertain. CDR3 length: 12 amino acids. The entry carries no DNA sequence. The CDR3 is CARHEPGYEQYF.

CDR3 sequence: CASKETSGEQYF. V and J are TRBV5-1 and TRBJ2-7; the TCRdb D gene call, TRBD2, has no DNA to confirm it. Germline V lookup: CDR1 SGHRS, CDR2 YFSETQ. There are 12 residues in the CDR3. DNA for this receptor is not on file.

J is TRBJ1-5 and V is TRBV27. Germline assignment: CDR1 MNHEY and CDR2 SMNVEV (reference sequence). The CDR3 extends over 11 amino acids. The DNA is unrecorded. This chain's CDR3 is CASSLNQPQHF.

This clone is deemed medium-sized by its frequency. This sequence joins TRBV7-2 and TRBJ1-4. The CDR3 contains 15 residues. Only the protein is available. CDR1 SGHTA and CDR2 FQGNSA come from the germline V gene. The CDR3 protein is CASSPGRWGSEKLFF.

The chain employs TRBV7-2 and TRBJ1-1; the D call of TRBD1 rests on TCRdb alone, since no DNA is present to check it. Germline lookup yields CDR1 SGHTA and CDR2 FQGNSA. The CDR3 contains 13 residues. No DNA was logged. This chain's CDR3 is CASSHDMNTEAFF.

The chain recombines TRBV19 with TRBJ1-5; the TRBD1 assignment by TCRdb is unverifiable without DNA. Germline values: CDR1 LNHDA, CDR2 SQIVND (reference sequence). The CDR3 has 14 residues. The coding DNA is unavailable. CDR3 sequence: CASSRTQGNQPQHF. The full variable domain, with the rest looked up from reference TRBV19 and TRBJ1-5, is DGGITQSPKYLFRKEGQNVTLSCEQNLNHDAMYWYRQDPGQGLRLIYYSQIVNDFQKGDIAEGYSVSREKKESFPLTVTSAQKNPTAFYLCASSRTQGNQPQHFGDGTRLSIL.

The chain has TRBV5-1 and TRBJ1-5. CDR1 is SGHRS, CDR2 YFSETQ, per germline. The CDR3 totals 16 residues. DNA is not on record. This CDR3 is CASSVDGHDSNQPQHF.

This chain links TRBV19 with TRBJ2-7. CDR3 length: 13 amino acids. The record lacks a DNA sequence. CDR1 and CDR2 (germline): LNHDA, SQIVND (reference sequence). The CDR3 here is CASSISPSYEQYF.

The chain combines TRBV7-2 with TRBJ2-1. CDR1 is SGHTA and CDR2 is FQGNSA in the germline V gene. This CDR3 contains 14 residues. The DNA is not on file. CDR3 amino acids: CASSPLGGWNEQFF.

The CDR3 region is CASSLPAGDTGELFF. The V call is TRBV13, the J call TRBJ2-2; with no DNA, the TCRdb D assignment of TRBD2 cannot be verified. CDR1 is PRHDT, CDR2 FYEKMQ, per germline (reference sequence). This CDR3 is 15 amino acids long. No DNA accompanies this entry.

J is TRBJ1-1 and V is TRBV5-6; TCRdb indicates TRBD1, and absent DNA this call remains unverified. The CDR3 sequence is 15 residues long. Only the protein is available. In germline, CDR1 is SGHDT, CDR2 YYEEEE. CDR3 residues: CASRDRVRGNTEAFF. Variable domain in full (rest from reference TRBV5-6 and TRBJ1-1): DAGVTQSPTHLIKTRGQQVTLRCSPKSGHDTVSWYQQALGQGPQFIFQYYEEEERQRGNFPDRFSGHQFPNYSSELNVNALLLGDSALYLCASRDRVRGNTEAFFGQGTRLTVV.

CDR3 sequence reads: CASSSGRDTGGSGYTF. The V gene is TRBV5-4, the J gene TRBJ1-2; lacking DNA, the TRBD1 call made by TCRdb goes unchecked. This CDR3 region has 16 residues. No DNA sequence was recorded. Germline V gives CDR1 SGHNT, CDR2 YYREEE (reference sequence).

The V and J genes are TRBV6-4 and TRBJ1-5. The CDR3 is 13 amino acids. The entry carries no DNA sequence. Germline V gives CDR1 MRHNA, CDR2 SNTAGT. CDR3 amino acids: CASSDEEGQPQHF.